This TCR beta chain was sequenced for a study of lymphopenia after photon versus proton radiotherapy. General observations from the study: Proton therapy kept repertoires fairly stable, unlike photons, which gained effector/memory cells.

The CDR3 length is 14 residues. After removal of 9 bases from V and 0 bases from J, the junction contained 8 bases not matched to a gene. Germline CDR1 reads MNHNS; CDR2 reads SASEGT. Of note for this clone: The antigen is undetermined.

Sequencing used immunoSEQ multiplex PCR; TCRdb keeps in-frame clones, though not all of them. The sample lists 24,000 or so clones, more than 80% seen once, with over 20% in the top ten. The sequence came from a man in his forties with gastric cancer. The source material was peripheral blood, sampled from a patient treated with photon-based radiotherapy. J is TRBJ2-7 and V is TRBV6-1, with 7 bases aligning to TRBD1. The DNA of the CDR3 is TGTGCCAGTATGGGACAGTCGAACTCCTACGAGCAGTACTTC. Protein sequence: CASMGQSNSYEQYF.